Listed here are 21 T cell receptor beta chains from one sample, sequenced in a study of shared clonotypes between healthy human individuals. Assay used: immunoSEQ multiplex PCR; TCRdb lists only in-frame clones, some missing. The sample yields approximately 980,000 clones, less than 85% seen once. Sequenced: memory CD4+ T cells sorted from blood. Subset denoted: CD45RA-negative fraction. These receptors originate from a man aged 18 to 29 in good health.

CDR3 nucleotides: TGTGCCTCTGGCAGGGATACGAATCAGCCCCAGCATTTT. It yields the protein CASGRDTNQPQHF. The genes are TRBV10-3 and TRBJ1-5, with D tentatively TRBD1 (5 bases). Trimming took off 11 bases at V and 4 bases at J, with 15 bases between the two ends. The CDR3 has 13 amino acids. Per germline, CDR1 ENHRY and CDR2 SYGVKD.

The gene calls are TRBV6-1 and TRBJ1-2, with D tentatively TRBD1 (5 bases). With 2 bases removed from V and 7 bases from J, the gap between germline ends came to 23 bases. The germline gives CDR1 MNHNS, CDR2 SASEGT. There are 17 residues in the CDR3. The CDR3 DNA is TGTGCCAGCAGTGAATATGGGGGAGTAGGTTTTGGAATTGGCTACACCTTC. This gives the protein CASSEYGGVGFGIGYTF.

A note on this clone: A clone one base away is much larger, so this may be a read error. V gene TRBV5-1 combines with J gene TRBJ1-1, with 7 bases that match TRBD1. Germline V lookup: CDR1 SGHRS, CDR2 YFSETQ. This CDR3 contains 13 residues. The V segment lost 4 bases and the J segment 4 bases; nucleotides outside the gene matches: 4. The CDR3 loop reads CASSRSGGTEAFF. As DNA, the CDR3 is TGCGCCAGCAGCCGATCAGGGGGCACTGAAGCTTTCTTT. The full variable domain, in which reference TRBV5-1 and TRBJ1-1 provide the parts outside the CDR3, is KAGVTQTPRYLIKTRGQQVTLSCSPISGHRSVSWYQQTPGQGLQFLFEYFSETQRNKGNFPGRFSGRQFSNSRSEMNVSTLELGDSALYLCASSRSGGTEAFFGQGTRLTVV.

Concerning this clone itself: This same CDR3 is encoded by further DNA sequences in the sample. The chain links TRBV5-1 to TRBJ1-1; the D gene is possibly TRBD1 (5 bases). V was shortened by 0 bases and J by 2 bases, with 8 bases between the two germline ends. CDR1 is SGHRS and CDR2 is YFSETQ in the germline V gene. CDR3 length: 14 amino acids. This CDR3 reads CASSLEGANTEAFF. The CDR3 region has the DNA TGCGCCAGCAGCTTGGAAGGGGCAAACACTGAAGCTTTCTTT.

J is TRBJ1-1 and V is TRBV5-1; D gene uncertain. The CDR3 is 14 residues long. CDR1 SGHRS and CDR2 YFSETQ come from the germline V gene. Between the trimmed V and J ends, which lost 3 bases and 1 base, there was a span of 10 bases. The CDR3 nucleotides read TGCGCCAGCAGCTCGACGGTCGAGAACACTGAAGCTTTCTTT. It translates to CASSSTVENTEAFF.

This clone was found once. This rearrangement joins TRBV13 to TRBJ2-7, with 9 bases aligning to TRBD2. Germline lookup yields CDR1 PRHDT and CDR2 FYEKMQ (reference sequence). The CDR3 totals 18 residues. The trim removed 1 base at V and 4 bases at J, leaving 14 bases unmatched. The CDR3 DNA reads TGTGCCAGCAGCTTAGAGGCGGGGCGGGAGGGCCCTGTGTACGAGCAGTACTTC. It yields the protein CASSLEAGREGPVYEQYF.

The rearrangement joins TRBV2 to TRBJ2-5; 14 bases are shared with TRBD2. Germline CDR1 is SNHLY and CDR2 is FYNNEI. V shed 3 bases and J 5 bases; nucleotides not matched to a gene: 5. The CDR3 is 16 residues long. The CDR3 here is CASSDGGLAGVETQYF. CDR3 DNA sequence: TGTGCCAGCAGTGATGGGGGACTAGCGGGAGTGGAGACCCAGTACTTC. Using reference TRBV2 and TRBJ2-5 for the parts outside the CDR3, the full variable domain is EPEVTQTPSHQVTQMGQEVILRCVPISNHLYFYWYRQILGQKVEFLVSFYNNEISEKSEIFDDQFSVERPDGSNFTLKIRSTKLEDSAMYFCASSDGGLAGVETQYFGPGTRLLVL.

This sequence joins TRBV5-1 and TRBJ2-3; no clear D gene. The V gene lost 6 bases and the J gene lost 1 base, with 15 bases spanning the gap. The CDR3 contains 15 residues. CDR1 is SGHRS, CDR2 YFSETQ, per germline. CDR3 DNA: TGCGCCAGCATCCAAGAACCCCAGGGCACAGATACGCAGTATTTT. Translated: CASIQEPQGTDTQYF. The whole variable domain, filled in from reference TRBV5-1 and TRBJ2-3, reads KAGVTQTPRYLIKTRGQQVTLSCSPISGHRSVSWYQQTPGQGLQFLFEYFSETQRNKGNFPGRFSGRQFSNSRSEMNVSTLELGDSALYLCASIQEPQGTDTQYFGPGTRLTVL.

The chain recombines TRBV28 with TRBJ2-5; 8 positions agree with TRBD2. V trimming: 5 bases; J trimming: 2 bases; junction bases outside the gene matches: 7. The length of the CDR3 is 15 residues. Looked up from germline, CDR1 is MDHEN and CDR2 is SYDVKM. The CDR3 DNA reads TGTGCCAGCAGTACCCCGGGGGGGGGTCAAGAGACCCAGTACTTC. It codes for CASSTPGGGQETQYF.

As regards this clone: The same CDR3 can be traced to other DNA sequences in this sample. The chain is built from TRBV5-4 and TRBJ2-3; 11 nucleotides agree with TRBD1. The trim removed 0 bases at V and 4 bases at J, leaving 1 base unmatched. The CDR3 totals 15 residues. Per the germline V gene, CDR1 is SGHNT and CDR2 is YYREEE (reference sequence). CDR3 protein: CASSLGDRGADTQYF. CDR3 coding DNA: TGTGCCAGCAGCTTGGGGGACAGGGGGGCAGATACGCAGTATTTT.

The chain combines TRBV5-6 with TRBJ1-5; D is perhaps TRBD1 (5 bases). Germline V gene sequence: CDR1 SGHDT, CDR2 YYEEEE. Trimming removed 1 base at V and 9 bases at J, with 14 bases between. This CDR3 comprises 14 residues. CDR3 residues: CASSLSGSGGPQHF. CDR3 sequence (DNA): TGTGCCAGCAGCTTGTCAGGGTCCGGAGGGCCCCAGCATTTT.

J is TRBJ1-3 and V is TRBV29-1, with 7 bases lining up with TRBD1. V lost 7 bases to trimming and J lost 4 bases; unmatched junction nucleotides: 7. Germline CDR1 and CDR2: SQVTM and ANQGSEA. The CDR3 runs to 13 residues. The chain's CDR3 is CSARPGGGNTIYF. In DNA form, the CDR3 reads TGCAGCGCACGCCCAGGGGGAGGAAACACCATATATTTT. Using reference TRBV29-1 and TRBJ1-3 for the parts outside the CDR3, the full variable domain is SAVISQKPSRDICQRGTSLTIQCQVDSQVTMMFWYRQQPGQSLTLIATANQGSEATYESGFVIDKFPISRPNLTFSTLTVSNMSPEDSSIYLCSARPGGGNTIYFGEGSWLTVV.

V gene TRBV2 combines with J gene TRBJ1-4; TRBD1 agrees at 7 bases. The CDR3 contains 15 residues. Germline CDR1 is SNHLY and CDR2 is FYNNEI. The V gene end was trimmed by 5 bases and the J gene end by 3 bases; junction bases not matched to a gene: 6. The CDR3 spells CASSNGRGSNEKLFF. CDR3 DNA sequence: TGTGCCAGCAGTAACGGCAGGGGGTCTAATGAAAAACTGTTTTTT.

This rearrangement joins TRBV7-2 to TRBJ2-7; 7 bases are a match to TRBD1. After removal of 5 bases from V and 1 base from J, the junction contained 11 bases not matched to a gene. Per germline, CDR1 SGHTA and CDR2 FQGNSA. The CDR3 length is 16 residues. The CDR3 here is CASSLRTGTASYEQYF. The CDR3 DNA reads TGTGCCAGCAGCCTACGTACCGGGACAGCATCCTACGAGCAGTACTTC.

As regards this clone: The identical CDR3 is also encoded by other nucleotide sequences in the sample. The rearrangement uses TRBV7-8 and TRBJ1-5; TRBD1 is a possible D gene (6 bases). Germline V lookup: CDR1 SGHVS, CDR2 FQNEAQ. This CDR3 is 13 amino acids long. The ends were cut back, 5 bases at V and 4 bases at J, with 9 bases in the middle. CDR3 in amino acids: CASSQGGNQPQHF. The CDR3 DNA reads TGTGCCAGCAGCCAAGGGGGAAATCAGCCCCAGCATTTT.

Comments on this clone: A read error may produce the germline difference seen at one junction end. The chain is built from TRBV7-7 and TRBJ2-5; 7 bases map to TRBD1. CDR3 size: 15 residues. CDR1 is SSHAT, CDR2 FNYEAQ, per germline (reference sequence). The CDR3 DNA is TGTGCTAGCAGCTTAGCGAGGACAGGACTAGAGACCCAGTACTTC. Its translation: CASSLARTGLETQYF. Variable domain in full (rest from reference TRBV7-7 and TRBJ2-5): GAGVSQSPRYKVTKRGQDVTLRCDPISSHATLYWYQQALGQGPEFLTYFNYEAQPDKSGLPSDRFSAERPEGSISTLTIQRTEQRDSAMYRCASSLARTGLETQYFGPGTRLLVL.

J is TRBJ1-1 and V is TRBV18, with 9 bases identical to TRBD1. Trimming removed 2 bases from V and 4 bases from J; junction bases left unmatched: 8. This CDR3 is built from 16 residues. Germline CDR1 is KGHSH and CDR2 is LQKENI. CDR3 coding DNA: TGTGCCAGCTCACCAAGGGGGACAGGGTCGGGCACTGAAGCTTTCTTT. This sequence encodes CASSPRGTGSGTEAFF.

V gene TRBV13 combines with J gene TRBJ1-2, with 12 bases aligning to TRBD1. The CDR3 extends over 15 amino acids. V lost 3 bases to trimming and J lost 3 bases; unmatched junction nucleotides: 2. In germline, CDR1 is PRHDT, CDR2 FYEKMQ (reference sequence). CDR3 nucleotide sequence: TGTGCCAGCAGCTTCGGGACAGGGGGCCACTATGGCTACACCTTC. Translation: CASSFGTGGHYGYTF. Full variable domain (remainder filled in from reference TRBV13 and TRBJ1-2): AAGVIQSPRHLIKEKRETATLKCYPIPRHDTVYWYQQGPGQDPQFLISFYEKMQSDKGSIPDRFSAQQFSDYHSELNMSSLELGDSALYFCASSFGTGGHYGYTFGSGTRLTVV.

With respect to this clone: This specimen includes other DNA sequences encoding the same CDR3. This chain uses TRBV5-4 with TRBJ2-1, with D possibly matching TRBD2 (5 bases). The CDR3 has 15 amino acids. Germline V gives CDR1 SGHNT, CDR2 YYREEE (reference sequence). Trimming cost V 2 bases and J 0 bases, with 9 bases left between them. CDR3 nucleotide sequence: TGTGCCAGCAGCTTTGGAGCGGCCTCCTACAATGAGCAGTTCTTC. The encoded protein is CASSFGAASYNEQFF. Supplemented by reference TRBV5-4 and TRBJ2-1, the full variable domain reads ETGVTQSPTHLIKTRGQQVTLRCSSQSGHNTVSWYQQALGQGPQFIFQYYREEENGRGNFPPRFSGLQFPNYSSELNVNALELDDSALYLCASSFGAASYNEQFFGPGTRLTVL.

This clone came up once. V usage is TRBV6-6 and J usage is TRBJ2-2; perhaps TRBD1 as D (6 bases). Germline loops: CDR1 MNHNY, CDR2 SVGAGI (reference sequence). With 5 bases removed from V and 3 bases from J, the gap between germline ends came to 13 bases. The CDR3 extends over 15 amino acids. The CDR3 DNA sequence: TGTGCCAGCAGTGCACGCCAGGGGTACACCGGGGAGCTGTTTTTT. Residues: CASSARQGYTGELFF.

The chain is built from TRBV5-1 and TRBJ2-2; tentative D call: TRBD2 (6 bases). Looked up from germline, CDR1 is SGHRS and CDR2 is YFSETQ. The ends were cut back, 0 bases at V and 2 bases at J, with 11 bases in the middle. The CDR3 totals 16 residues. The CDR3 DNA reads TGCGCCAGCAGCTTGGCGGTAGCGGCCAACACCGGGGAGCTGTTTTTT. Translation: CASSLAVAANTGELFF.